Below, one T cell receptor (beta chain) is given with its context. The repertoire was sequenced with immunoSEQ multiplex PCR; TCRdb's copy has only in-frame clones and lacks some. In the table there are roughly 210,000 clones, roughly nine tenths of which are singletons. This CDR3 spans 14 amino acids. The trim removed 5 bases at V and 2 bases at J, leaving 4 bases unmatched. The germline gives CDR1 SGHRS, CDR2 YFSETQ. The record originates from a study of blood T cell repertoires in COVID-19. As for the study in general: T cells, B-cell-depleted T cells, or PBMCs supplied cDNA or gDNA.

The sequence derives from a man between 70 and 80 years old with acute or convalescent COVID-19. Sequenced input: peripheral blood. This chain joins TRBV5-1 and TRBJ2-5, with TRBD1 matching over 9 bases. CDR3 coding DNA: TGCGCCAGCAGAGGACAGGGGACACAAGAGACCCAGTACTTC. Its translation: CASRGQGTQETQYF.